This T cell receptor beta chain was captured in a study of cytotoxic CD8 clonotypes in ibrutinib-treated CLL. The table came from immunoSEQ multiplex PCR; TCRdb's copy has only in-frame clones and leaves some out. Of about 140,000 clones in the sample, less than 95% are singletons; the top ten hold roughly a tenth. V lost 3 bases, J lost 2 bases, and 7 bases stayed unmatched. In germline, CDR1 is LNHDA, CDR2 SQIVND (reference sequence). This CDR3 is built from 17 residues. The V gene is TRBV19, the J gene TRBJ2-1; TRBD2 matches 10 bases. The sequenced sample was PBMCs, obtained after 12 months of ibrutinib treatment. The receptor was isolated from a human donor with chronic lymphocytic leukemia. The CDR3 is CASSMSSSGSAYNEQFF. The CDR3 DNA reads as TGTGCCAGTAGTATGAGCTCTAGCGGGAGTGCCTACAATGAGCAGTTCTTC.